This T cell receptor (beta chain) was profiled in a study of PD-1 blockade in classical Hodgkin lymphoma. Study as a whole: Patients received nivolumab 3 mg/kg intravenously every 2 weeks.

Data came from immunoSEQ multiplex PCR; TCRdb stores just in-frame clones and leaves some out. The sample lists 11,000 or so clones, approximately 81% occurring once. Germline V lookup: CDR1 MNHNY, CDR2 SVGAGI (reference sequence). With V trimmed by 6 bases and J by 3 bases, 6 bases remained unmatched. The CDR3 is 14 amino acids. On this clone itself: Its specificity is unknown.

Regarding the study as a whole: Whoever responded completely had baseline diversity much like that seen in newly diagnosed patients.

Every patient experienced relapse after autologous stem cell transplantation, and brentuximab vedotin exposure varied. This TCR was sampled from a human donor with classical Hodgkin lymphoma. The specimen was peripheral blood mononuclear cells (PBMCs), collected at baseline. The genes are TRBV6-6 and TRBJ2-7; 9 bases fit TRBD1. CDR3 in DNA: TGTGCCAGCAGAACCGGGACAGGGAACTACGAGCAGTACTTC. Its translation is CASRTGTGNYEQYF.